This is a list of T cell receptor beta chains from one sample in a study of shared clonotypes between healthy human individuals. Clones were sequenced by immunoSEQ multiplex PCR, and TCRdb holds only the in-frame ones, with some missing. This table holds about 680,000 clones, around 92% found once. Sequencing used naive CD8+ T cells sorted from blood. The source is a man under 40 in good health. The CDR3 runs from the conserved cysteine through the conserved F or W. Fields, in order: D gene, J gene, clone size, V gene, CDR3 DNA, CDR3 protein. The D gene is left open where the match is weak. Size is stated for part of the rows, as once, few or many counts, or as a class when the clone is expanded.

>-|TRBJ1-1|-|TRBV4-1
TGCGCCAGCAGCCAACAAGTCGGGATGCAGGGGTTCATCACTGAAGCTTTCTTT
CASSQQVGMQGFITEAFF
>-|TRBJ2-7|-|TRBV9
TGTGCCAGCTCCCGGGACCGGGCTGGCGAGCAGTACTTC
CASSRDRAGEQYF
>-|TRBJ2-5|-|TRBV13
TGTGCCAGCAGCCAGTCCTTCGGTCAAGAGACCCAGTACTTC
CASSQSFGQETQYF
>TRBD1|TRBJ1-5|-|TRBV28
TGTGCCAGCAGTTCACCCGACAGGGAGTATAGCAATCAGCCCCAGCATTTT
CASSSPDREYSNQPQHF
>-|TRBJ2-7|-|TRBV15
TGTGCCACCAGCATCGGACAGAAGCTCTACGAGCAGTACTTC
CATSIGQKLYEQYF
>-|TRBJ2-3|-|TRBV7-6
TGTGCCAGCAGCTTAAGCCTTAGCACAGATACGCAGTATTTT
CASSLSLSTDTQYF
>-|TRBJ2-2|-|TRBV7-9
TGTGCCAGCAGCCCTAGAGGGGGAGCGAACACCGGGGAGCTGTTTTTT
CASSPRGGANTGELFF
>TRBD2|TRBJ2-3|-|TRBV4-2
TGTGCCAGCAGCCAAGTCACTAGCGGGAGCCCCGGGTCAGATACGCAGTATTTT
CASSQVTSGSPGSDTQYF
>TRBD1|TRBJ2-7|-|TRBV6-5
TGTGCCAGCAGCCCCAGACAGGGTTACGAGCAGTACTTC
CASSPRQGYEQYF
>TRBD2|TRBJ2-4|-|TRBV15
TGTGCCACCAGCAGAGATTTAACTAGCGGGAGTAACATTCAGTACTTC
CATSRDLTSGSNIQYF
>-|TRBJ2-7|-|TRBV2
TGTGCCAGCATGTATGACCCTACTGTAGCTCAAGGCCCGAGCTCCTACGAGCAGTACTTC
CASMYDPTVAQGPSSYEQYF
>TRBD1|TRBJ1-1|-|TRBV28
TGTGCCAGCAGTTTTTTCCAGGGGGCATTAACGAACACTGAAGCTTTCTTT
CASSFFQGALTNTEAFF
>-|TRBJ1-4|-|TRBV9
TGTGCCAGCAGCACTGGGGGAAAACTGTTTTTT
CASSTGGKLFF
>TRBD1|TRBJ2-7|-|TRBV4-1
TGCGCCAGCAGCCAAGTAAAAACCGGGACAGGGGCCTACGAGCAGTACTTC
CASSQVKTGTGAYEQYF
>TRBD2|TRBJ2-3|-|TRBV5-1
TGCGCCAGCAGCTTTTTAGCGGGAGGGTCGGTTGGGAGCACAGATACGCAGTATTTT
CASSFLAGGSVGSTDTQYF
>-|TRBJ2-3|-|TRBV6-4
TGTGCCAGCAGTGACTCGTGGGGAAGGTCTGGCACAGATACGCAGTATTTT
CASSDSWGRSGTDTQYF
>TRBD2|TRBJ2-1|-|TRBV19
TGTGCCAGTAGTATAGGGACTAGCGGGACAAACTCCTCCTACAATGAGCAGTTCTTC
CASSIGTSGTNSSYNEQFF
>-|TRBJ2-6|-|TRBV7-8
TGTGCCAGCAGCTCCCCGCAGGCCCCCGGGGCCAACGTCCTGACTTTC
CASSSPQAPGANVLTF
>TRBD2|TRBJ2-3|-|TRBV18
TGTGCCAGCTCACCACCGCTAGCGGGAGGTGGAGATACGCAGTATTTT
CASSPPLAGGGDTQYF
>-|TRBJ2-7|-|TRBV7-9
TGTGCCAGCAGCTTACCCTCCGGGAGAATGATTGGCTACGAGCAGTACTTC
CASSLPSGRMIGYEQYF
>TRBD1|TRBJ1-5|-|TRBV5-1
TGCGCCAGCGCTCCCGGACAGGGAATATATAGCAATCAGCCCCAGCATTTT
CASAPGQGIYSNQPQHF
>-|TRBJ2-7|-|TRBV6-6
TGTGCCAGCAGTTACTCTTTAGAGCAGTACTTC
CASSYSLEQYF
>-|TRBJ2-7|-|TRBV25-1
TGTGCCAGCAGTGTTTCGGGCGAGCAGTACTTC
CASSVSGEQYF
>-|TRBJ2-1|-|TRBV7-9
TGTGCCAGCAGCCCCCGAGACAGTAACAATGAGCAGTTCTTC
CASSPRDSNNEQFF
>-|TRBJ2-1|-|TRBV7-9
TGTGCCAGCAGCTTAGCTGCGGCGGAACCACATGAGCAGTTCTTC
CASSLAAAEPHEQFF
>TRBD1|TRBJ1-5|-|TRBV5-1
TGCGCCAGTAGCCCGGGACAGGGGGTCAATCAGCCCCAGCATTTT
CASSPGQGVNQPQHF
>TRBD1|TRBJ2-1|-|TRBV29-1
TGCAGCGACTGGACAGGGGCTCGAGATGAGCAGTTCTTC
CSDWTGARDEQFF
>-|TRBJ1-3|-|TRBV30
TGTGCCTGGGCAGAGCCTGAAAACACCATATATTTT
CAWAEPENTIYF
>-|TRBJ2-1|once|TRBV5-1
TGCGCCAGCAGCTTGGCCCTGGGTATCAATGAGCAGTTCTTC
CASSLALGINEQFF